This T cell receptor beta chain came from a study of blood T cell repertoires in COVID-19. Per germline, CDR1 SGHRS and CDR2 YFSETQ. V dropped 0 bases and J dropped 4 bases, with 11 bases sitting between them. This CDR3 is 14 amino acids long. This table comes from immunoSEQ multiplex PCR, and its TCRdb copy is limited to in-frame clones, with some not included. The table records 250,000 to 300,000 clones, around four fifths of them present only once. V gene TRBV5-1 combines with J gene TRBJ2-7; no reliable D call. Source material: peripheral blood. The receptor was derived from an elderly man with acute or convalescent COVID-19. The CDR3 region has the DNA TGCGCCAGCAGCTTGGACCCAGGCCCATACGAGCAGTACTTC. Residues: CASSLDPGPYEQYF.